This T cell receptor (beta chain) emerged from a study of PD-1 blockade in classical Hodgkin lymphoma. This CDR3 has 11 residues. The germline V and J ends were trimmed by 6 bases and 2 bases, with 5 bases remaining between them. Germline CDR1 is DFQATT and CDR2 is SNEGSKA (reference sequence). Sequencing was performed with immunoSEQ multiplex PCR; in TCRdb, only in-frame clones are kept and a portion is missing. The data contain 40,000 to 50,000 clones, roughly nine tenths of them singletons. Every patient experienced relapse after autologous stem cell transplantation, and brentuximab vedotin exposure varied. Best responses were complete response, partial response or progressive disease. Points from the study as a whole: With CD4+ cells, TCR diversity rose significantly by C4D1, but not with CD8+ cells. The baseline diversity of complete responders showed similarity to that of newly diagnosed patients. Reasons behind the repertoire differences stay unclear, perhaps disease activity or earlier therapy.

Concerning this clone: Antigen: not known.

The V and J genes are TRBV20-1 and TRBJ2-1; no definite D call. The sequencing here drew on peripheral blood mononuclear cells (PBMCs), taken before the second cycle of nivolumab. The sequence came from a human donor with classical Hodgkin lymphoma. The CDR3 reads CSAPPYNEQFF. The CDR3 DNA reads TGCAGTGCCCCGCCCTACAATGAGCAGTTCTTC.